This record covers a single TCR beta chain. Antigen specificity is unknown. Template switching added a universal primer site; cDNA carried unique molecular identifiers. TCRdb ran MiXCR on the 5' RACE reads and lists one entry per CDR3 protein. In the table there are about 890,000 distinct CDR3 sequences, approximately 13% of which are singletons. The source of the sample is a study of identical twins. V was clipped by 1 base and J by 1 base, with 9 bases between them. Germline V lookup: CDR1 KGHDR, CDR2 SFDVKD. The CDR3 extends over 15 amino acids. Findings and caveats of the study: Some out-of-frame alpha sequences were shared by twins, and these showed excess low generation probability. Models predicted less out-of-frame TCR alpha sharing in monozygotic twins than was found. It was cross-sectional statistical analysis, not following the same donors, that the conclusions relied on.

These sequences were also reported in another study, on yellow fever vaccine responses in identical twins.

Source material: PBMCs. The sequence was obtained from a woman in her late teens or twenties in good health. V is TRBV24-1 and J is TRBJ2-5; D remains unclear. This CDR3 reads CATSDFAWGQETQYF. CDR3 sequence (DNA): TGTGCCACCAGTGATTTCGCCTGGGGCCAAGAGACCCAGTACTTC.